Reported below is one T cell receptor (beta chain). Its specificity is unknown. The ends were cut back, 3 bases at V and 7 bases at J, with 13 bases in the middle. The CDR3 spans 13 residues. From germline, CDR1 is SQVTM and CDR2 ANQGSEA. These data are taken from a study of early T cells in non-severe SARS-CoV-2 infection. Unique molecular identifiers (one per individual cDNA molecule) were attached. TCRdb passed the 5' RACE reads through MiXCR, listing each CDR3 protein once. The table has 55,000 to 70,000 distinct CDR3 sequences, 10% to 15% seen once. Study-level results: Matches to VDJdb favored anti-spike CD8 responses and missed private and CD4 specificities.

The chain is built from TRBV29-1 and TRBJ2-1; D possibly corresponds to TRBD1 (5 bases). The sample comprised whole blood. This clonotype was obtained from an adult who was a healthcare worker with PCR-confirmed SARS-CoV-2 infection or an uninfected control (not recorded which). Written as DNA, the CDR3 is TGCAGCGTTGAGGCAGGGCTTCGAAATGAGCAGTTCTTC. Translation: CSVEAGLRNEQFF.